These 26 T cell receptor beta chains share one sample of origin, sequenced in a study of CD8+ T cells in alopecia areata. Extraction and reverse transcription of RNA yielded cDNA as the sequencing template. Generated by immunoSEQ multiplex PCR, the TCRdb table keeps only in-frame clones and is missing some. The sample consists of about 150,000 clones, 45% to 55% of them appearing once. Sequenced material: CD8+ T cells sorted from blood, taken at week 0. These receptor sequences come from a human donor with alopecia areata.

The chain has TRBV13 and TRBJ2-3; D not certain. Germline V CDR1 and CDR2: PRHDT, FYEKMQ (reference sequence). This CDR3 has 13 residues. With 5 bases removed from V and 0 bases from J, the gap between germline ends came to 6 bases. The CDR3 region is CASSPGSTDTQYF. The CDR3 nucleotides are TGTGCCAGCAGCCCGGGTAGCACAGATACGCAGTATTTT.

The sample holds a few counts of this clone. Other nucleotide sequences from this sample produce the same CDR3. This rearrangement joins TRBV30 to TRBJ1-1; D remains unclear. V was trimmed by 3 bases and J by 4 bases, leaving 3 bases between them. The V gene's germline CDR1 is GTSNPN and CDR2 SVGIG (reference sequence). The CDR3 consists of 10 residues. The CDR3 DNA follows: TGTGCCTGGAGAGGCACTGAAGCTTTCTTT. As protein: CAWRGTEAFF.

Turning to this clone: A far larger clone is off by one base, so a read error is likely. This chain uses TRBV7-8 with TRBJ2-7; 11 bases fit TRBD2. The CDR3 is 16 amino acids. J gave up 1 base and V 3 bases, and 5 bases lay outside the gene matches. The V gene's germline CDR1 is SGHVS and CDR2 FQNEAQ. The CDR3 protein is CASSLGGTSGSYEQYF. In nucleotides, the CDR3 is TGTGCCAGCAGCTTGGGGGGGACTAGCGGATCCTACGAGCAGTACTTC.

CDR3 sequence: CASSSPGTSGGETQYF. Here the CDR3 DNA reads TGTGCCAGCAGCTCTCCCGGGACTAGCGGGGGTGAGACCCAGTACTTC. The chain recombines TRBV7-8 with TRBJ2-5, with 14 nucleotides matching TRBD2. The trim removed 4 bases at V and 5 bases at J, leaving 6 bases unmatched. Germline-derived CDR1 and CDR2 are SGHVS and FQNEAQ. This CDR3 has 16 residues.

The chain links TRBV6-5 to TRBJ2-1; 13 positions match TRBD2. The CDR3 loop spans 15 amino acids. Germline CDR1 is MNHEY and CDR2 is SVGAGI. V lost 4 bases and J lost 10; bases outside the gene matches: 7. The CDR3 here is CASSSTGTSGEEQFF. The CDR3 DNA is TGTGCCAGCAGTTCCACTGGGACTAGCGGGGAGGAGCAGTTCTTC.

V usage is TRBV4-3 and J usage is TRBJ1-2; D unclear. V dropped 0 bases and J dropped 6 bases, with 11 bases sitting between them. Germline CDR1 and CDR2: LGHNA and YSLEER. The CDR3 is made up of 14 amino acids. The CDR3, as DNA: TGCGCCAGCAGCCAAGATAGGGAGGGAGATGGCTACACCTTC. Its translation is CASSQDREGDGYTF.

As concerns this clone: Other DNA sequences in the sample encode the same CDR3. The chain uses TRBV30 and TRBJ1-5, with 10 bases identical to TRBD1. Trimming took 2 bases from V and 7 from J; bases not matched to a gene: 5. The CDR3 length is 14 residues. Germline CDR1 and CDR2: GTSNPN and SVGIG (reference sequence). The CDR3 DNA is TGTGCCTGGAGTACCGGGACAGGGGTCCAGCCCCAGCATTTT. This sequence encodes CAWSTGTGVQPQHF.

The chain uses TRBV29-1 and TRBJ2-7; 8 bases are shared with TRBD1. The germline V gene encodes CDR1 SQVTM and CDR2 ANQGSEA. The CDR3 runs to 14 residues. With V trimmed by 3 bases and J by 2 bases, 6 bases remained unmatched. The CDR3 DNA is TGCAGCGTTGACCCCGGGACAGGACCCTACGAGCAGTACTTC. Its protein product is CSVDPGTGPYEQYF.

The genes are TRBV5-1 and TRBJ1-6, with D possibly being TRBD1 (6 bases). This CDR3 is built from 17 residues. The germline V gene has CDR1 SGHRS and CDR2 YFSETQ. The V end lost 4 bases, the J end lost 8 bases, and 22 bases lay between the germline ends. This CDR3 is CASSPGGTGLVDSPLHF. CDR3 coding DNA: TGCGCCAGCAGCCCGGGAGGAACAGGGTTGGTTGATTCACCCCTCCACTTT.

V gene TRBV30 combines with J gene TRBJ1-1, with 8 bases identical to TRBD1. Germline V lookup: CDR1 GTSNPN, CDR2 SVGIG (reference sequence). The CDR3 is 13 residues long. V dropped 3 bases and J dropped 4; count of bases not matched to a gene: 4. The CDR3 loop is CAWRATGGTEAFF. CDR3 in DNA: TGTGCCTGGAGGGCTACAGGGGGCACTGAAGCTTTCTTT.

This rearrangement joins TRBV30 to TRBJ2-7; 8 bases align to TRBD1. Germline V gene lookup returns CDR1 GTSNPN and CDR2 SVGIG (reference sequence). The CDR3 extends over 15 amino acids. The V segment lost 3 bases and the J segment 4 bases; nucleotides outside the gene matches: 11. CDR3 nucleotides: TGTGCCTGGAGCTTCGGGGCAGGGGGCCCGTACGAGCAGTACTTC. It codes for CAWSFGAGGPYEQYF.

This clone turned up a few times. The chain has TRBV4-3 and TRBJ1-1; tentative D call: TRBD1 (5 bases). This CDR3 has 15 residues. V lost 3 bases and J 1 base, leaving 12 bases between the germline ends. Germline V lookup: CDR1 LGHNA, CDR2 YSLEER. The CDR3 loop is CASSQTLTANTEAFF. The DNA of the CDR3 is TGCGCCAGCAGCCAGACTTTGACAGCGAACACTGAAGCTTTCTTT.

This clone has a handful of counts. CDR3 protein: CAWSPPRPDGGIYEQYF. The CDR3 DNA reads as TGTGCCTGGAGTCCTCCTAGGCCGGACGGCGGAATCTACGAGCAGTACTTC. The chain combines TRBV30 with TRBJ2-7; D uncertain. This CDR3 comprises 17 residues. Trimming left V 2 bases short and J 3 bases short, with 23 bases between. The germline V gene has CDR1 GTSNPN and CDR2 SVGIG (reference sequence).

This clone was counted only a few times. The rearrangement uses TRBV6-5 and TRBJ2-7, with D unclear. The germline V and J ends were trimmed by 8 bases and 0 bases, with 17 bases remaining between them. CDR1 and CDR2 from the germline V gene are MNHEY and SVGAGI. The CDR3 consists of 15 residues. DNA for the CDR3: TGTGCCAGCCATGCAACGACGGGCAGCTCCTACGAGCAGTACTTC. As protein: CASHATTGSSYEQYF.

The chain combines TRBV30 with TRBJ2-3; perhaps TRBD1 as D (6 bases). CDR1 and CDR2 from the germline V gene are GTSNPN and SVGIG (reference sequence). Deletions cut 2 bases from V and 4 bases from J, with 19 bases between. There are 16 residues in the CDR3. DNA for the CDR3: TGTGCCTGGAGTCTACCAGGGGTTCAGGGGCCAGATACGCAGTATTTT. This encodes CAWSLPGVQGPDTQYF. Full variable domain (remainder filled in from reference TRBV30 and TRBJ2-3): SQTIHQWPATLVQPVGSPLSLECTVEGTSNPNLYWYRQAAGRGLQLLFYSVGIGQISSEVPQNLSASRPQDRQFILSSKKLLLSDSGFYLCAWSLPGVQGPDTQYFGPGTRLTVL.

The CDR3 loop is CASSVGRDRGYTF. CDR3 coding DNA: TGTGCCAGCAGCGTAGGGAGGGACCGTGGCTACACCTTC. The V call is TRBV9, the J call TRBJ1-2, with D tentatively TRBD1 (5 bases). V shed 0 bases and J shed 7 bases, with 10 bases lying between them. The germline V gene encodes CDR1 SGDLS and CDR2 YYNGEE. The CDR3 loop spans 13 amino acids. The full variable domain, rest sourced from reference TRBV9 and TRBJ1-2, is DSGVTQTPKHLITATGQRVTLRCSPRSGDLSVYWYQQSLDQGLQFLIQYYNGEERAKGNILERFSAQQFPDLHSELNLSSLELGDSALYFCASSVGRDRGYTFGSGTRLTVV.

This clone came up a few times. The J gene is TRBJ2-3, the V gene TRBV19; D not resolved. Germline V gene sequence: CDR1 LNHDA, CDR2 SQIVND (reference sequence). V shed 1 base and J shed 5 bases, with 13 bases lying between them. The CDR3 length is 15 residues. The CDR3 DNA reads as TGTGCCAGTAGTATAGTCGAAGGGCCCCAAGATACGCAGTATTTT. It is translated as CASSIVEGPQDTQYF.

This clone was seen only a few times. This chain connects TRBV10-3 to TRBJ1-5; TRBD1 might be the D (5 bases). The CDR3 covers 15 residues. Germline V gives CDR1 ENHRY, CDR2 SYGVKD. Trimming took off 3 bases at V and 0 bases at J, with 9 bases between the two ends. The CDR3 loop reads CAISEWGGSNQPQHF. In DNA, the CDR3 is TGTGCCATCAGTGAATGGGGGGGTAGCAATCAGCCCCAGCATTTT.

The genes are TRBV5-6 and TRBJ2-3; D could derive from TRBD1 or TRBD2 (5 bases each). In germline, CDR1 is SGHDT, CDR2 YYEEEE. The CDR3 is made up of 17 amino acids. Trimming removed 4 bases from V and 4 bases from J, with 22 bases in between. DNA for the CDR3: TGTGCCAGCAGCCCCACGAAGTGGGACGGCTCTTCAGATACGCAGTATTTT. Translation: CASSPTKWDGSSDTQYF.

The rearrangement links TRBV19 to TRBJ1-2; D ambiguous. The CDR3 loop spans 11 amino acids. The germline V and J ends were trimmed by 5 bases and 2 bases, with 3 bases remaining between them. CDR1 and CDR2 from the germline V gene are LNHDA and SQIVND (reference sequence). The CDR3 DNA is TGTGCCAGTAGTTTAAACTATGGCTACACCTTC. This gives the protein CASSLNYGYTF.

This clone was seen a few times. This chain uses TRBV29-1 with TRBJ1-2, with 8 bases identical to TRBD1. Germline assignment: CDR1 SQVTM and CDR2 ANQGSEA. V gave up 6 bases and J gave up 6 bases; unmatched junction bases: 6. The CDR3 totals 12 residues. CDR3 amino acids: CSVPTGEDGYTF. The CDR3 nucleotides read TGCAGCGTCCCGACAGGGGAGGATGGCTACACCTTC. Looking up the rest from reference TRBV29-1 and TRBJ1-2 gives the full variable domain: SAVISQKPSRDICQRGTSLTIQCQVDSQVTMMFWYRQQPGQSLTLIATANQGSEATYESGFVIDKFPISRPNLTFSTLTVSNMSPEDSSIYLCSVPTGEDGYTFGSGTRLTVV.

The rearrangement uses TRBV4-3 and TRBJ1-1, with a possible D match to TRBD1 (6 bases). V dropped 4 bases and J dropped 6 bases, with 15 bases sitting between them. The CDR3 consists of 14 residues. Per the germline V gene, CDR1 is LGHNA and CDR2 is YSLEER. DNA of the CDR3: TGCGCCAGCAGCCCGATAGGGGGAGCGGCTGAAGCTTTCTTT. Translating gives CASSPIGGAAEAFF.

The chain couples TRBV9 to TRBJ2-7; 7 bases are a match to TRBD1. This CDR3 spans 14 amino acids. Germline trimming cut 2 bases from V and 3 bases from J; bases unmatched to any gene: 5. Germline-derived CDR1 and CDR2 are SGDLS and YYNGEE. The CDR3 DNA is TGTGCCAGCAGCGTGGGGACAGAGAACTACGAGCAGTACTTC. Translation: CASSVGTENYEQYF.

V gene TRBV27 combines with J gene TRBJ2-5; TRBD1 matches at 7 bases. This CDR3 region has 15 residues. After removal of 5 bases from V and 5 bases from J, the junction contained 11 bases not matched to a gene. Germline V gene data show CDR1 as MNHEY and CDR2 as SMNVEV (reference sequence). In DNA, the CDR3 is TGTGCCAGCAGTCCCCGACAGGGATTGGGGGAGACCCAGTACTTC. Translation: CASSPRQGLGETQYF.

This chain uses TRBV29-1 with TRBJ2-2; the match to TRBD1 covers 7 bases. The CDR3 extends over 16 amino acids. V lost 0 bases, J lost 7 bases, and 11 bases stayed unmatched. The V gene's germline CDR1 is SQVTM and CDR2 ANQGSEA. The CDR3 loop is CSVEEAQGESIGELFF. CDR3 bases: TGCAGCGTTGAAGAGGCGCAGGGGGAGTCAATCGGGGAGCTGTTTTTT.

This clone showed up just a few times. V and J are TRBV29-1 and TRBJ1-1; 9 bases fit TRBD1. CDR3 length: 14 residues. J was trimmed by 5 bases and V by 8 bases; bases with no gene match: 12. Germline CDR1 and CDR2: SQVTM and ANQGSEA. This chain's CDR3 is CSMKPDRGRTEAFF. DNA for the CDR3: TGCAGCATGAAACCCGACAGGGGGAGGACTGAAGCTTTCTTT. The entire variable domain, with the rest obtained from reference TRBV29-1 and TRBJ1-1, is as follows: SAVISQKPSRDICQRGTSLTIQCQVDSQVTMMFWYRQQPGQSLTLIATANQGSEATYESGFVIDKFPISRPNLTFSTLTVSNMSPEDSSIYLCSMKPDRGRTEAFFGQGTRLTVV.